This T cell receptor beta chain came from a study of molecular identifiers for immune sequencing clone quantification. Methods described previously, with TCR primers listed, were used for bulk TCR libraries. TCRdb passed the PCR reads through MiXCR, listing each CDR3 protein once. The top ten hold roughly 1% of the sample, which has 85,000 to 100,000 distinct CDR3 sequences, 20% to 25% seen once. General study findings and limits: Effector cells had over 99% of their molecules in clones above 20 RNA copies, while naive cells had under 1%. Detectable among about a million naive cells, according to reports, was Jurkat TCR RNA spiked in from one cell.

This clonotype was seen repeatedly, ten times or more. Its antigen remains unidentified. CD8+CD4-CCR7+CD45RA+ cells were sorted as naive CD8 T cells. CDR1 is SQVTM, CDR2 ANQGSEA, per germline. The CDR3 runs to 11 residues. V was clipped by 6 bases and J by 7 bases, with 12 bases between them. The V and J genes are TRBV29-1 and TRBJ1-2; maybe TRBD1 (6 bases). The sequence was collected from a human donor in good health. Some libraries in this study had Jurkat cell RNA spiked in. The material sequenced was naive CD8+ T cells from blood, with Jurkat cell RNA spiked in. Regarding subset: FACS-sorted CD8+CD4-CCR7+CD45RA+ naive T cells. The CDR3 nucleotides are TGCAGCGTCCCCAGGGGAGGTGGCTACACCTTC. Its protein product is CSVPRGGGYTF.